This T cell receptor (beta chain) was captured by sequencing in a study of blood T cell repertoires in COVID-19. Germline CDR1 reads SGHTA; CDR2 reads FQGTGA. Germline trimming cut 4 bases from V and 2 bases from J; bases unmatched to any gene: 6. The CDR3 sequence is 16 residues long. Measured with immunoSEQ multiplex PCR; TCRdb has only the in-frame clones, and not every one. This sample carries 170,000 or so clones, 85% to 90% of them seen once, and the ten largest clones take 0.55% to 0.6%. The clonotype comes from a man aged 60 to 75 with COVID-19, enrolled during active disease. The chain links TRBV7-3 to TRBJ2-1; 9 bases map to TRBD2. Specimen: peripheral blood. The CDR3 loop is CASSYRASGAYNEQFF. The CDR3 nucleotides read TGTGCCAGCAGCTACCGGGCTAGCGGGGCCTACAATGAGCAGTTCTTC.